This TCR beta chain came from a study of blood T cell repertoires in COVID-19. At the level of the study: Acute and convalescent COVID-19 specimens originated in the United States, Italy and Spain.

The ends lost 3 bases at V and 5 bases at J; junction bases unmatched: 5. The CDR3 is made up of 14 amino acids. Germline values: CDR1 LNHDA, CDR2 SQIVND (reference sequence). Measured with immunoSEQ multiplex PCR; TCRdb has only the in-frame clones, and not every one. The sample has roughly 150,000 clones, roughly three quarters seen once. The source of this sequence is a woman between 50 and 59 years old who had recovered from COVID-19. This chain joins TRBV19 and TRBJ2-3; TRBD1 agrees at 7 bases. The specimen was PBMCs or T cells enriched from blood (not recorded which). CDR3 nucleotides: TGTGCCAGTAGTATCGTCAGGGGGAGAGATACGCAGTATTTT. It codes for CASSIVRGRDTQYF.